These 24 T cell receptor beta chains were all obtained from the same sample, sequenced in a study of shared clonotypes between healthy human individuals. The table came from immunoSEQ multiplex PCR; TCRdb's copy has only in-frame clones and leaves some out. Here the sample spans 1.5 million to 1.9 million clones, 95% to 99% being singletons. The specimen sequenced was naive CD4+ T cells sorted from blood. Specified subset: CD45RA+ positively selected. The receptors originated from a man younger than 45 in good health.

Points on this clone: An end of the junction differs from the germline gene, which may be a read error. V is TRBV6-5 and J is TRBJ2-2; 7 nucleotides line up with TRBD2. The V gene's germline CDR1 is MNHEY and CDR2 SVGAGI. The CDR3 runs 16 residues. The CDR3 bases are TGTGCCAGCAGTCACTCCGGGACTACGGGCCCTGGGGAGCTGTTTTTT. Translated, it gives CASSHSGTTGPGELFF.

The genes are TRBV7-6 and TRBJ1-1; D is undetermined. Trimming pared 5 bases from V and 2 bases from J, leaving 9 bases between. The germline gives CDR1 SGHVS, CDR2 FNYEAQ. The CDR3 is 13 residues long. The DNA of the CDR3 is TGTGCCAGCAGCCCCCCACATAACACTGAAGCTTTCTTT. Translation gives CASSPPHNTEAFF.

V is TRBV5-1 and J is TRBJ1-1; 7 bases line up with TRBD1. Germline CDR1 is SGHRS and CDR2 is YFSETQ. This CDR3 region has 18 residues. J was trimmed by 1 base and V by 3 bases; bases with no gene match: 15. CDR3 protein: CASSSRDRAVGTNTEAFF. In nucleotides, the CDR3 is TGCGCCAGCAGCTCCCGCGACAGGGCAGTGGGGACGAACACTGAAGCTTTCTTT.

This chain joins TRBV6-1 and TRBJ2-7; the D is unclear. V was pared by 8 bases and J by 0 bases, with 14 bases between. The CDR3 is made up of 14 amino acids. Germline V gives CDR1 MNHNS, CDR2 SASEGT. CDR3 in DNA: TGTGCCAGCCGCCGGACGGAGAGCTCCTACGAGCAGTACTTC. Translation gives CASRRTESSYEQYF.

The chain employs TRBV6-5 and TRBJ2-3; the D gene could be TRBD1 or TRBD2 (5 bases each). V was cut by 2 bases and J by 2 bases, with 8 bases left in between. The germline V gene has CDR1 MNHEY and CDR2 SVGAGI. The CDR3 has 14 residues. For the CDR3, the DNA is TGTGCCAGCAGTTACGAGGGGATCACAGATACGCAGTATTTT. Translating gives CASSYEGITDTQYF.

This chain connects TRBV29-1 to TRBJ1-2; D is unclear. CDR1 and CDR2 from the germline V gene are SQVTM and ANQGSEA. The CDR3 is made up of 11 amino acids. V lost 7 bases, J lost 6 bases, and 12 bases lay in between. The CDR3 nucleotides read TGCAGCGGCCAGTCAGGCGATGGCTACACCTTC. This sequence encodes CSGQSGDGYTF.

This clone was observed a single time. This sequence joins TRBV10-2 and TRBJ2-1; 11 bases map to TRBD1. The V and J ends lost 3 bases and 7 bases, in that order; junction bases with no gene match: 5. CDR1 is WSHSY and CDR2 is SAAADI in the germline V gene. This CDR3 spans 15 amino acids. CDR3 DNA sequence: TGCGCCAGCAGTGAAAGGACAGGGGGCGGGAATGAGCAGTTCTTC. Amino acid sequence: CASSERTGGGNEQFF.

This clone turned up a few times. This chain uses TRBV29-1 with TRBJ1-1; D unclear. Trimming cost V 4 bases and J 1 base, with 13 bases left between them. CDR1 and CDR2 from the germline V gene are SQVTM and ANQGSEA. The CDR3 length is 14 residues. The CDR3 DNA sequence: TGCAGCGTTGGGTCCAGGTTATCGAACACTGAAGCTTTCTTT. Amino acids: CSVGSRLSNTEAFF.

The rearrangement links TRBV12-5 to TRBJ2-3, with D hard to call. The germline V and J ends were trimmed by 0 bases and 3 bases, with 1 base remaining between them. Germline CDR1 reads LGHNT; CDR2 reads FRNRAP. There are 12 residues in the CDR3. The CDR3 spells CASGLVTDTQYF. CDR3 in DNA: TGTGCTAGTGGTTTGGTAACAGATACGCAGTATTTT.

This clone was detected only once. The chain uses TRBV18 and TRBJ2-1; 11 bases are a match to TRBD2. V lost 2 bases, J lost 4 bases, and 7 bases stayed unmatched. This CDR3 has 17 residues. The germline V gene has CDR1 KGHSH and CDR2 LQKENI. The chain's CDR3 is CASSPRLAGRGYNEQFF. Here the CDR3 DNA reads TGTGCCAGCTCACCAAGACTAGCGGGAAGGGGTTACAATGAGCAGTTCTTC.

In DNA, the CDR3 is TGCGCCAGCAGCTCCAGTCCGGGGGGCAATGAGCAGTTCTTC. It codes for CASSSSPGGNEQFF. This rearrangement joins TRBV5-1 to TRBJ2-1, with TRBD2 matching over 7 bases. This CDR3 spans 14 amino acids. Germline loops: CDR1 SGHRS, CDR2 YFSETQ. The trim removed 3 bases at V and 6 bases at J, leaving 6 bases unmatched. Combining the CDR3 with reference TRBV5-1 and TRBJ2-1 gives the whole variable domain KAGVTQTPRYLIKTRGQQVTLSCSPISGHRSVSWYQQTPGQGLQFLFEYFSETQRNKGNFPGRFSGRQFSNSRSEMNVSTLELGDSALYLCASSSSPGGNEQFFGPGTRLTVL.

J is TRBJ2-7 and V is TRBV7-2; D gene unclear. This CDR3 spans 15 amino acids. Germline loops: CDR1 SGHTA, CDR2 FQGNSA. V shed 0 bases and J shed 7 bases, with 16 bases lying between them. Here the CDR3 reads CASSLAPTLGLEQYF. CDR3 nucleotide sequence: TGTGCCAGCAGCTTAGCGCCGACGCTCGGCCTTGAGCAGTACTTC. Full variable domain (rest looked up from reference TRBV7-2 and TRBJ2-7): GAGVSQSPSNKVTEKGKDVELRCDPISGHTALYWYRQSLGQGLEFLIYFQGNSAPDKSGLPSDRFSAERTGGSVSTLTIQRTQQEDSAVYLCASSLAPTLGLEQYFGPGTRLTVT.

This chain joins TRBV29-1 and TRBJ2-4; TRBD1 or TRBD2 may be the D gene (6 bases each). Trimming took 6 bases from V and 6 from J, leaving 9 bases between them. The CDR3 loop spans 11 amino acids. CDR1 is SQVTM, CDR2 ANQGSEA, per germline. Here the CDR3 reads CSVKGGNIQYF. The CDR3 bases are TGCAGCGTCAAGGGGGGAAACATTCAGTACTTC.

The chain has TRBV2 and TRBJ2-7; D is perhaps TRBD2 (5 bases). Germline CDR1 SNHLY, CDR2 FYNNEI. The CDR3 has 17 amino acids. V lost 6 bases and J 5 bases, leaving 26 bases between the germline ends. CDR3: CASRPRRGYPFLDEQYF. The CDR3 bases are TGTGCCAGCAGGCCCCGTCGGGGATACCCCTTCTTAGACGAGCAGTACTTC.

The chain combines TRBV29-1 with TRBJ2-7; weak D call: TRBD1 (5 bases). CDR1 and CDR2 from the germline V gene are SQVTM and ANQGSEA. The V gene lost 8 bases and the J gene lost 3 bases, with 11 bases spanning the gap. The CDR3 contains 11 residues. The CDR3 spells CSIRVSYEQYF. In nucleotides, the CDR3 is TGCAGCATCAGGGTGAGCTACGAGCAGTACTTC.

This chain uses TRBV11-1 with TRBJ2-4, with TRBD1 matching over 7 bases. V lost 2 bases and J lost 1; bases outside the gene matches: 8. This CDR3 spans 17 amino acids. Germline CDR1 reads SGHAT; CDR2 reads FQDESV (reference sequence). This CDR3 is CASSLHQTGLAKNIQYF. In DNA form, the CDR3 reads TGTGCCAGCAGCTTACACCAGACAGGGCTGGCCAAAAACATTCAGTACTTC.

This clone showed up just once. The V gene is TRBV7-2, the J gene TRBJ2-3; D unclear. Trimming took 1 base from V and 0 from J, leaving 8 bases between them. The CDR3 has 15 residues. The germline V gene has CDR1 SGHTA and CDR2 FQGNSA. The CDR3, as DNA: TGTGCCAGCAGCTTAGGGGTAGTAAGCACAGATACGCAGTATTTT. It specifies CASSLGVVSTDTQYF.

The chain recombines TRBV7-2 with TRBJ2-1, with 12 bases lining up with TRBD2. The V segment lost 5 bases and the J segment 7 bases; nucleotides outside the gene matches: 6. The CDR3 runs 15 residues. Germline assignment: CDR1 SGHTA and CDR2 FQGNSA. The CDR3 DNA reads TGTGCCAGCAGCCCTCTAGCGGGAGGGTTGAATGAGCAGTTCTTC. Translation: CASSPLAGGLNEQFF. Using reference TRBV7-2 and TRBJ2-1 for the parts outside the CDR3, the full variable domain is GAGVSQSPSNKVTEKGKDVELRCDPISGHTALYWYRQSLGQGLEFLIYFQGNSAPDKSGLPSDRFSAERTGGSVSTLTIQRTQQEDSAVYLCASSPLAGGLNEQFFGPGTRLTVL.

Comments on this clone: The same CDR3 arises from other DNA sequences in this sample as well. The V call is TRBV18, the J call TRBJ2-7, with 7 bases lining up with TRBD1. After removal of 0 bases from V and 3 bases from J, the junction contained 2 bases not matched to a gene. CDR1 and CDR2 (germline): KGHSH, LQKENI. The CDR3 has 14 amino acids. CDR3 nucleotide sequence: TGTGCCAGCTCACCACCGGGACAGAGCTACGAGCAGTACTTC. Encoded protein: CASSPPGQSYEQYF.

This chain joins TRBV11-2 and TRBJ2-1, with 16 positions matching TRBD2. Germline assignment: CDR1 SGHAT and CDR2 FQNNGV. Losses at the gene ends were 8 bases for V and 7 bases for J; bases not matched to a gene: 2. The CDR3 spans 14 residues. The CDR3 DNA sequence: TGTGCCAGCCAGGGACTAGCGGGAGGGAATGAGCAGTTCTTC. Translation: CASQGLAGGNEQFF.

This rearrangement joins TRBV6-1 to TRBJ2-3, with unresolved D. Trimming shortened V by 7 bases and J by 2 bases, and 7 bases separated the two germline ends. CDR3 size: 12 residues. Looked up from germline, CDR1 is MNHNS and CDR2 is SASEGT. For the CDR3, the DNA is TGTGCCAGCACCGTTTTCACAGATACGCAGTATTTT. This encodes CASTVFTDTQYF.

This chain joins TRBV28 and TRBJ1-5, with 9 bases identical to TRBD1. Germline V gene lookup returns CDR1 MDHEN and CDR2 SYDVKM. V lost 5 bases, J lost 4 bases, and 6 bases stayed unmatched. This CDR3 is built from 15 residues. The CDR3 nucleotides are TGTGCCAGCAGTATCCGGGACAGGGATAATCAGCCCCAGCATTTT. This encodes CASSIRDRDNQPQHF. Combining the CDR3 with reference TRBV28 and TRBJ1-5 gives the whole variable domain DVKVTQSSRYLVKRTGEKVFLECVQDMDHENMFWYRQDPGLGLRLIYFSYDVKMKEKGDIPEGYSVSREKKERFSLILESASTNQTSMYLCASSIRDRDNQPQHFGDGTRLSIL.

The chain combines TRBV7-8 with TRBJ2-1; the D is unclear. CDR1 and CDR2 (germline): SGHVS, FQNEAQ. The CDR3 extends over 15 amino acids. V lost 4 bases and J lost 3, with 13 bases in between. The CDR3 is CASSSQAGNYNEQFF. Here the CDR3 DNA reads TGTGCCAGCAGCTCCCAGGCTGGGAACTACAATGAGCAGTTCTTC.

The gene calls are TRBV13 and TRBJ2-5; TRBD1 matches 7 bases. Germline loops: CDR1 PRHDT, CDR2 FYEKMQ (reference sequence). The CDR3 loop spans 13 amino acids. The V and J ends lost 5 bases and 5 bases, in that order; junction bases with no gene match: 5. The CDR3 bases are TGTGCCAGCAGCCCCGACAGGGAGGAGACCCAGTACTTC. Translated: CASSPDREETQYF.